Listed here are 16 T cell receptor beta chains from one sample, sequenced in a study of identical twins. TCRdb independently ran MiXCR on the 5' RACE reads; one entry per CDR3 protein. The data hold 550,000 to 700,000 distinct CDR3 sequences, with over 8.5% observed a single time. The sample was also reused in another study, on yellow fever vaccine responses in identical twins.

Sequences were obtained from PBMCs. The receptors here all came from a woman aged 18 to 35 in good health.

The V and J genes are TRBV14 and TRBJ2-7, with 11 bases fitting TRBD2. The V and J ends lost 2 bases and 1 base, in that order; junction bases with no gene match: 7. The length of the CDR3 is 17 residues. Germline CDR1 is SGHDN and CDR2 is FVKESK. The CDR3 protein is CASSQRLTSGVSYEQYF. Here the CDR3 DNA reads TGTGCCAGCAGCCAAAGATTGACTAGCGGGGTTTCCTACGAGCAGTACTTC.

The V gene is TRBV2, the J gene TRBJ2-7, with D possibly TRBD2 on 5 matching bases. Trimming pared 7 bases from V and 3 bases from J, leaving 10 bases between. CDR3 length: 12 amino acids. CDR1 and CDR2 from the germline V gene are SNHLY and FYNNEI. The CDR3 protein is CASNEGLYEQYF. The CDR3 DNA reads TGTGCCAGCAACGAGGGCCTCTACGAGCAGTACTTC.

The sample holds a few counts of this clonotype. The V call is TRBV29-1, the J call TRBJ2-3, with 8 nucleotides matching TRBD2. V dropped 3 bases and J dropped 5; count of bases not matched to a gene: 7. The CDR3 covers 14 residues. Germline lookup yields CDR1 SQVTM and CDR2 ANQGSEA. CDR3 in DNA: TGCAGCGTTGATTCGGGACTAGGACAAGATACGCAGTATTTT. Residues: CSVDSGLGQDTQYF.

This clonotype has a handful of counts. The chain recombines TRBV6-7 with TRBJ2-5, with D unresolved. Being an ORF, TRBV6-7 has a function that is uncertain. The V and J ends lost 1 base and 7 bases respectively, with 13 bases between them. The CDR3 covers 14 residues. CDR3 region: CASSYWESNGTQYF. The CDR3 nucleotides are TGTGCCAGCAGTTACTGGGAATCCAATGGGACCCAGTACTTC.

The chain employs TRBV6-5 and TRBJ2-1; the D gene is possibly TRBD2 (5 bases). The germline V and J ends were trimmed by 2 bases and 11 bases, with 16 bases remaining between them. The CDR3 contains 14 residues. Per the germline V gene, CDR1 is MNHEY and CDR2 is SVGAGI. The CDR3 sequence: CASSYQNTGIQQFF. In nucleotides, the CDR3 is TGTGCCAGCAGTTACCAGAACACCGGGATCCAGCAGTTCTTC.

This clonotype was found a few times. The chain uses TRBV5-6 and TRBJ1-2; D is possibly TRBD1 (5 bases). Germline V gives CDR1 SGHDT, CDR2 YYEEEE. The germline V and J ends were trimmed by 3 bases and 4 bases, with 16 bases remaining between them. There are 15 residues in the CDR3. The CDR3 reads CASSSGHPRSYGYTF. The CDR3 nucleotides are TGTGCCAGCAGCTCCGGACACCCTCGGAGCTATGGCTACACCTTC.

The sample holds many counts of this clonotype. The chain carries TRBV5-6 and TRBJ2-7; D is ambiguous. This CDR3 contains 10 residues. V was pared by 3 bases and J by 6 bases, with 4 bases between. CDR1 and CDR2 from the germline V gene are SGHDT and YYEEEE. DNA of the CDR3: TGTGCCAGCAGCTCGGGCGAGCAGTACTTC. Translated: CASSSGEQYF.

This clonotype was seen only a few times. The gene calls are TRBV7-8 and TRBJ1-2; weak D call: TRBD1 (5 bases). Between the trimmed V and J ends, which lost 3 bases and 8 bases, there was a span of 10 bases. Germline V CDR1 and CDR2: SGHVS, FQNEAQ. The CDR3 spans 12 residues. CDR3 amino acids: CASSFGGAGYTF. In DNA, the CDR3 is TGTGCCAGCAGCTTCGGGGGAGCCGGCTACACCTTC.

This sequence joins TRBV20-1 and TRBJ2-1, with D perhaps matching TRBD2 (5 bases). This CDR3 has 16 amino acids. Trimming pared 3 bases from V and 6 bases from J, leaving 21 bases between. Per germline, CDR1 DFQATT and CDR2 SNEGSKA (reference sequence). This CDR3 is CSASLALDAFGNEQFF. The CDR3 nucleotides read TGCAGTGCTAGCCTAGCCCTGGACGCTTTTGGCAATGAGCAGTTCTTC.

The table lists this clonotype with a few counts. V usage is TRBV10-2 and J usage is TRBJ2-5; 12 positions agree with TRBD2. V shed 7 bases and J 10 bases; nucleotides not matched to a gene: 10. There are 14 residues in the CDR3. Germline CDR1 is WSHSY and CDR2 is SAAADI. CDR3 protein: CASKEGRLAGDQYF. The CDR3 bases are TGCGCCAGCAAGGAGGGGAGACTAGCGGGAGACCAGTACTTC.

This clonotype has more than one count but fewer than ten. The V call is TRBV20-1, the J call TRBJ2-4; 8 bases map to TRBD1. Trimming at V came to 6 bases and at J to 0 bases, leaving 4 bases not matched to a gene. The CDR3 contains 14 residues. Germline V gene sequence: CDR1 DFQATT, CDR2 SNEGSKA (reference sequence). The chain's CDR3 is CSARGLLAKNIQYF. Here the CDR3 DNA reads TGCAGTGCCAGGGGGCTCCTAGCCAAAAACATTCAGTACTTC.

The rearrangement uses TRBV5-1 and TRBJ2-3; 8 bases align to TRBD2. The CDR3 consists of 16 residues. V dropped 3 bases and J dropped 4; count of bases not matched to a gene: 10. Germline V lookup: CDR1 SGHRS, CDR2 YFSETQ. The CDR3 region has the DNA TGCGCCAGCAGCTGGGGACTAGTTAGTTTCCCAGATACGCAGTATTTT. Protein sequence: CASSWGLVSFPDTQYF.

In this sample, this clonotype turned up a few times. V gene TRBV7-9 combines with J gene TRBJ2-1; 9 positions agree with TRBD1. This CDR3 is built from 14 residues. Trimming at V came to 3 bases and at J to 8 bases, leaving 5 bases not matched to a gene. Germline V gives CDR1 SEHNR, CDR2 FQNEAQ (reference sequence). CDR3 sequence (DNA): TGTGCCAGCAGCTTGACAGGGGGATTCGATGAGCAGTTCTTC. This sequence encodes CASSLTGGFDEQFF. Supplemented by reference TRBV7-9 and TRBJ2-1, the full variable domain reads DTGVSQNPRHKITKRGQNVTFRCDPISEHNRLYWYRQTLGQGPEFLTYFQNEAQLEKSRLLSDRFSAERPKGSFSTLEIQRTEQGDSAMYLCASSLTGGFDEQFFGPGTRLTVL.

This clonotype was detected only a few times. The gene calls are TRBV24-1 and TRBJ2-1; D perhaps matches TRBD1 (6 bases). Trimming took 6 bases from V and 2 from J, leaving 16 bases between them. The CDR3 extends over 16 amino acids. The germline V gene encodes CDR1 KGHDR and CDR2 SFDVKD. In DNA, the CDR3 is TGTGCCACCAGTTATTCAACCGGGACAACCTACAATGAGCAGTTCTTC. Amino acid sequence: CATSYSTGTTYNEQFF.

In the case of this clonotype: Relative to the germline gene, one junction end is altered; a read error may explain this. The V gene is TRBV28, the J gene TRBJ1-5, with D perhaps matching TRBD1 (6 bases). Germline V gives CDR1 MDHEN, CDR2 SYDVKM. The length of the CDR3 is 17 residues. CDR3 in amino acids: CVSSLLRMDSDNQPQHF. The CDR3 DNA reads as TGTGTCAGCAGTTTATTGAGGATGGACAGTGACAATCAGCCCCAGCATTTT.

This clonotype was seen repeatedly, ten times or more. V and J are TRBV12-3 or TRBV12-4 and TRBJ2-3, with 8 bases identical to TRBD1. CDR3 length equals 15 residues. V lost 5 bases and J lost 5; bases outside the gene matches: 9. The CDR3 bases are TGTGCCAGCAGTAAACCTCTACAGGGGGGAGATACGCAGTATTTT. It is translated as CASSKPLQGGDTQYF.